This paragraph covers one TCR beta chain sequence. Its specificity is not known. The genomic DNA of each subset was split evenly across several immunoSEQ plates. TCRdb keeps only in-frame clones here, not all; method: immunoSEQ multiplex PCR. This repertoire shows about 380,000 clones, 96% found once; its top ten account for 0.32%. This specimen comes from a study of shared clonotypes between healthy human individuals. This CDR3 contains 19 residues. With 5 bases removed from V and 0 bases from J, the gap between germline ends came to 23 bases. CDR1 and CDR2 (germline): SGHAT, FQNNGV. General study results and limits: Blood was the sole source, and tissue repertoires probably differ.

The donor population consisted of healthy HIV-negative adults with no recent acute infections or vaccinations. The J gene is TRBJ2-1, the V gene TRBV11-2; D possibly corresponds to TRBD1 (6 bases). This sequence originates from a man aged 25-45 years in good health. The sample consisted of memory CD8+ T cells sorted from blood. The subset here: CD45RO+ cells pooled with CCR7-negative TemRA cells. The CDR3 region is CASSQSWTDYLSSYNEQFF. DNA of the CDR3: TGTGCCAGCAGCCAATCATGGACAGATTATCTGAGCTCCTACAATGAGCAGTTCTTC.